The 18 T cell receptor beta chains given below trace back to one sample, sequenced in a study of metastatic and nonmetastatic thyroid tumors. Among the patients, none had received any treatment before thyroid surgery. TCRdb reanalyzed the PCR reads with MiXCR. Here the sample spans approximately 7,000 clones, 18% being singletons. Sequenced input: adjacent normal tissue. Receptors were obtained from a male donor with papillary thyroid cancer or a benign thyroid nodule (not recorded which). Some clones in this sample may be carry-over from other donors' samples.

This chain uses TRBV6-1 with TRBJ1-5; D remains ambiguous. Trimming removed 7 bases at V and 5 bases at J, with 18 bases between. The CDR3 consists of 15 residues. Germline lookup yields CDR1 MNHNS and CDR2 SASEGT. CDR3: CASTRRWGSDQPQHF. Written as DNA, the CDR3 is TGTGCCAGCACCCGACGGTGGGGTTCGGATCAGCCCCAGCATTTT.

This clone has a handful of counts. The chain couples TRBV6-1 to TRBJ2-4; TRBD2 matches at 7 bases. V lost 5 bases and J lost 0; bases outside the gene matches: 4. The CDR3 loop spans 15 amino acids. Germline CDR1 is MNHNS and CDR2 is SASEGT. CDR3 protein: CASSRVAGAKNIQYF. The CDR3 bases are TGTGCCAGCAGTCGAGTAGCGGGAGCCAAAAACATTCAGTACTTC.

This clone was counted only a few times. The J gene is TRBJ2-5, the V gene TRBV6-5; TRBD1 is a possible D gene (5 bases). This CDR3 has 14 amino acids. Looked up from germline, CDR1 is MNHEY and CDR2 is SVGAGI. V gave up 0 bases and J gave up 5 bases, with 10 bases separating them. CDR3 DNA sequence: TGTGCCAGCAGTTACTCGCGCTGGGGCGAGACCCAGTACTTC. It specifies CASSYSRWGETQYF.

The DNA for the CDR3 is TGTGCCAGAAGCCAAAGCGGGATATACAATGAGCAGTTCTTC. This sequence encodes CARSQSGIYNEQFF. The chain is built from TRBV27 and TRBJ2-1; 7 nucleotides match TRBD2. Germline loops: CDR1 MNHEY, CDR2 SMNVEV (reference sequence). The CDR3 sequence is 14 residues long. The trim removed 9 bases at V and 4 bases at J, leaving 9 bases unmatched.

This clone is medium-sized. The rearrangement links TRBV20-1 to TRBJ1-5; 8 nucleotides match TRBD1. Germline CDR1 and CDR2: DFQATT and SNEGSKA (reference sequence). The CDR3 runs 13 residues. V lost 5 bases, J lost 7 bases, and 7 bases stayed unmatched. CDR3 region: CSALTGVDQPQHF. As DNA, the CDR3 is TGCAGTGCTTTGACAGGGGTTGACCAGCCCCAGCATTTT.

The table lists this clone with a few counts. The chain carries TRBV10-2 and TRBJ1-1; 8 bases align to TRBD1. The J segment lost 7 bases and the V segment lost 4 bases, leaving 5 bases of the junction unmatched. Germline CDR1 and CDR2: WSHSY and SAAADI. CDR3 length: 13 amino acids. The CDR3 loop is CASSVVTGVEAFF. As DNA, the CDR3 is TGCGCCAGCAGTGTAGTGACAGGGGTTGAAGCTTTCTTT.

This clone rates as medium-sized. The chain couples TRBV28 to TRBJ1-2; D remains unclear. CDR3 length: 12 amino acids. Trimming cost V 7 bases and J 5 bases, with 11 bases left between them. CDR1 MDHEN and CDR2 SYDVKM come from the germline V gene. CDR3 amino acids: CASTLAGYGYTF. CDR3 nucleotides: TGTGCCAGCACCTTGGCGGGGTATGGCTACACCTTC.

The V gene is TRBV20-1, the J gene TRBJ2-7; D might be TRBD1 (6 bases). CDR3 size: 12 residues. Germline-derived CDR1 and CDR2 are DFQATT and SNEGSKA (reference sequence). V gave up 8 bases and J gave up 0 bases, with 11 bases separating them. CDR3 bases: TGCAGTTCTGTGGGGGCCTCCTACGAGCAGTACTTC. Translated: CSSVGASYEQYF.

This clone was detected many times. V gene TRBV6-8 combines with J gene TRBJ1-5; tentatively, D is TRBD1 (5 bases). Looked up from germline, CDR1 is MNHGY and CDR2 is SAAAGT. CDR3 length: 17 amino acids. V lost 5 bases, J lost 5 bases, and 22 bases lay in between. CDR3 sequence reads: CASSPLGRGPGDQPQHF. The CDR3 nucleotides are TGTGCCAGCAGTCCCCTTGGGAGAGGGCCGGGGGATCAGCCCCAGCATTTT.

For this clone: This CDR3 fails to terminate in the conserved phenylalanine or tryptophan, so it likely reflects a read error. The chain employs TRBV19 and TRBJ2-7; D remains unclear. Germline values: CDR1 LNHDA, CDR2 SQIVND (reference sequence). The CDR3 runs to 14 residues. The DNA for the CDR3 is TGTGCCGGTAGTATAGCAGCAGGAACCTACGGGCAGTACTCC. It codes for CAGSIAAGTYGQYS.

This chain uses TRBV6-1 with TRBJ2-7; TRBD2 matches at 11 bases. Germline-derived CDR1 and CDR2 are MNHNS and SASEGT. V gave up 6 bases and J gave up 7 bases; unmatched junction bases: 5. The CDR3 has 13 residues. DNA for the CDR3: TGTGCCAGCAGCACTAGCGGGAGCCAAGAGCAGTACGTC. Residues: CASSTSGSQEQYV.

Only a few counts were recorded for this clone. The chain has TRBV6-1 and TRBJ1-2; no clear D gene. Germline CDR1 is MNHNS and CDR2 is SASEGT. Between the trimmed V and J ends, which lost 10 bases and 8 bases, there was a span of 11 bases. The CDR3 is 10 residues long. CDR3 nucleotides: TGTGCCACTCAAAGGGTCGGCTACACCTTC. It encodes CATQRVGYTF.

This clone was detected many times. This sequence joins TRBV6-1 and TRBJ1-6; tentatively, D is TRBD1 (6 bases). This CDR3 spans 15 amino acids. Trimming removed 6 bases from V and 6 bases from J, with 15 bases in between. CDR1 is MNHNS and CDR2 is SASEGT in the germline V gene. The DNA of the CDR3 is TGTGCCAGCAGGCGACCGGGACACCTTAATTCACCCCTCCACTTT. Translating it yields CASRRPGHLNSPLHF.

This chain joins TRBV6-2 or TRBV6-3 and TRBJ1-1; D is perhaps TRBD1 (5 bases). The length of the CDR3 is 15 residues. Per the germline V gene, CDR1 is MNHEY and CDR2 is SVGEGT. The V and J ends lost 1 base and 4 bases respectively, with 13 bases between them. The CDR3 is CASSYFKGPPTEAFF. In nucleotides, the CDR3 is TGTGCCAGCAGTTACTTTAAGGGGCCCCCCACTGAAGCTTTCTTT.

This clone was seen more than once but under ten times. The rearrangement uses TRBV7-8 and TRBJ2-7; unclear D gene. The V and J ends lost 4 bases and 3 bases respectively, with 7 bases between them. Germline V gene sequence: CDR1 SGHVS, CDR2 FQNEAQ. The CDR3 sequence is 12 residues long. The CDR3 sequence: CASSSQGYEQYF. For the CDR3, the DNA is TGTGCCAGCAGCTCCCAAGGCTACGAGCAGTACTTC.

The chain carries TRBV7-9 and TRBJ1-6; possibly TRBD1 for D (5 bases). The germline gives CDR1 SEHNR, CDR2 FQNEAQ (reference sequence). The CDR3 loop spans 15 amino acids. V was pared by 5 bases and J by 4 bases, with 12 bases between. DNA for the CDR3: TGTGCCAGCAGCCCTCAGGGAGTATATAATTCACCCCTCCACTTT. Translating gives CASSPQGVYNSPLHF.

Written as DNA, the CDR3 is TGTGCCAGCAAGCGGGGGGGGCCCACAGATACGCAGTATTTT. Translating gives CASKRGGPTDTQYF. The chain is built from TRBV6-1 and TRBJ2-3; 10 bases fit TRBD2. The CDR3 runs to 14 residues. The germline V gene has CDR1 MNHNS and CDR2 SASEGT. Losses at the gene ends were 7 bases for V and 2 bases for J; bases not matched to a gene: 3.

Sample share makes this clone large. The chain recombines TRBV12-3 or TRBV12-4 with TRBJ2-7; no definite D call. V gave up 9 bases and J gave up 2 bases, with 14 bases separating them. The CDR3 length is 13 residues. CDR3 DNA: TGTGCCAGTGCCTTGGTAGGCGCCTACGAGCAGTACTTC. Translating gives CASALVGAYEQYF.